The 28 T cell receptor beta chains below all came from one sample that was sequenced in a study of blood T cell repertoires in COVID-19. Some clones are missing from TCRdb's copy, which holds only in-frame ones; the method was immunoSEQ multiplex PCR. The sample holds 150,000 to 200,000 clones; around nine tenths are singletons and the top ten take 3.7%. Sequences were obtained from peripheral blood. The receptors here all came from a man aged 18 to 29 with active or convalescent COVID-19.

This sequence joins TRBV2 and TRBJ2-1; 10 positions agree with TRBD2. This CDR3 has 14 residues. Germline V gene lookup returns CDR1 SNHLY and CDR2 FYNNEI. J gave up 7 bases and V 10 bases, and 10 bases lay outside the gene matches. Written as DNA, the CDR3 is TGTGCCACCACCCCGAAGCGGGAGGGAAATGAGCAGTTCTTC. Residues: CATTPKREGNEQFF.

This CDR3 is CASGSDRGLNSPLHF. CDR3 nucleotides: TGTGCTAGTGGTTCGGACAGGGGGCTAAATTCACCCCTCCACTTT. The chain is built from TRBV12-5 and TRBJ1-6, with 11 bases matching TRBD1. The CDR3 extends over 15 amino acids. The V segment lost 4 bases and the J segment 7 bases; nucleotides outside the gene matches: 3. The germline V gene has CDR1 LGHNT and CDR2 FRNRAP.

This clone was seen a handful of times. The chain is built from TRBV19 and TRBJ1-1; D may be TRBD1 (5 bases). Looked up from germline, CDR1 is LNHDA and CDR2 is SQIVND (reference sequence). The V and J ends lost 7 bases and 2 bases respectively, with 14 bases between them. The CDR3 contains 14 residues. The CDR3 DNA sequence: TGTGCCAGTACTTCCAGAGGACAAAACACTGAAGCTTTCTTT. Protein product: CASTSRGQNTEAFF.

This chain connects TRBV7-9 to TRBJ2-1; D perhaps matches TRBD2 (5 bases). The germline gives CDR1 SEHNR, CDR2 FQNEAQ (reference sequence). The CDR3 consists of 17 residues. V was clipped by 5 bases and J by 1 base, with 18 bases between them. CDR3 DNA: TGTGCCAGCAGCCCCGGCGAACTAGGGCGATCCTACAATGAGCAGTTCTTC. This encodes CASSPGELGRSYNEQFF.

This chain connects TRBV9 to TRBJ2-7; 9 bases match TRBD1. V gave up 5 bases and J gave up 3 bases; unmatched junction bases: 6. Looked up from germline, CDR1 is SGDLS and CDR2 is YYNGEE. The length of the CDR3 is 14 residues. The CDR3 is CASSPGQGNYEQYF. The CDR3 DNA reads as TGTGCCAGCAGTCCGGGACAGGGAAACTACGAGCAGTACTTC.

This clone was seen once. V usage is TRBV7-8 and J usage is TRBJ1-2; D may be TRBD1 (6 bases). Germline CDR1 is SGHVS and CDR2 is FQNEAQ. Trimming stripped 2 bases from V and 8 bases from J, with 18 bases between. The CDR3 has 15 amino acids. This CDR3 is CASSLRRQDLEGYTF. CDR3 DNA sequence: TGTGCCAGCAGCTTAAGGCGACAGGACTTGGAAGGCTACACCTTC.

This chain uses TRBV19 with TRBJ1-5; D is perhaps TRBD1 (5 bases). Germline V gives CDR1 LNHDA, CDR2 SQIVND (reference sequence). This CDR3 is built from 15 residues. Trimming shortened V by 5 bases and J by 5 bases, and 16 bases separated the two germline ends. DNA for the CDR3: TGTGCCAGTAGTCGGACACTTGGAGAGCATCAGCCCCAGCATTTT. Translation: CASSRTLGEHQPQHF.

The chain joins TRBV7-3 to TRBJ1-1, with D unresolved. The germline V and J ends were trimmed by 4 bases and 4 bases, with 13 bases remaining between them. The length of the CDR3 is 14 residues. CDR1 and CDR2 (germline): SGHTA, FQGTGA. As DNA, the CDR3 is TGTGCCAGCAGCTCCGAGGGTCGGGGCACTGAAGCTTTCTTT. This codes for CASSSEGRGTEAFF.

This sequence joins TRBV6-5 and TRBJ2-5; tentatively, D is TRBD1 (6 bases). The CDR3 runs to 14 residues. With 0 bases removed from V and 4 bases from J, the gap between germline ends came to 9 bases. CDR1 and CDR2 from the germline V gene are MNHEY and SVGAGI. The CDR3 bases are TGTGCCAGCAGTTACTCGGACAGTCGAGAGACCCAGTACTTC. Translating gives CASSYSDSRETQYF.

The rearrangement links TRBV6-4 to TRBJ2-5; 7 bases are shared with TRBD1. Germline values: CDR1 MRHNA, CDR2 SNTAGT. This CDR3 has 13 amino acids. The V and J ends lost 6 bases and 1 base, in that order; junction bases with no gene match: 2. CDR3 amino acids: CASSRDSQETQYF. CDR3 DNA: TGTGCCAGCAGCCGGGACAGCCAAGAGACCCAGTACTTC.

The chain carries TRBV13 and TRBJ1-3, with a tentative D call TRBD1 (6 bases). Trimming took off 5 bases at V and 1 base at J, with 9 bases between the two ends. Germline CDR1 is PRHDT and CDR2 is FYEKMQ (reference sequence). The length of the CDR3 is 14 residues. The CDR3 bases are TGTGCCAGCAGCGCACAGGGTTCTGGAAACACCATATATTTT. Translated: CASSAQGSGNTIYF.

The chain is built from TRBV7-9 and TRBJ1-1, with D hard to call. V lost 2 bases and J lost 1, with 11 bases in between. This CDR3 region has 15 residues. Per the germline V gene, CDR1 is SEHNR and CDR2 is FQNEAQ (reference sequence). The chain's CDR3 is CASSLTHGANTEAFF. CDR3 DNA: TGTGCCAGCAGCTTAACTCATGGAGCGAACACTGAAGCTTTCTTT.

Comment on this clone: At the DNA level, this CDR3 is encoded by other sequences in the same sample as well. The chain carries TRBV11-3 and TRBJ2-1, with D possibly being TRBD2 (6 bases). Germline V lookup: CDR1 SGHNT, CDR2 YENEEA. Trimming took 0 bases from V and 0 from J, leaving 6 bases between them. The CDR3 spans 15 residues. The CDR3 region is CASSLDGSSYNEQFF. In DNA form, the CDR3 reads TGTGCCAGCAGCTTAGACGGGAGCTCCTACAATGAGCAGTTCTTC.

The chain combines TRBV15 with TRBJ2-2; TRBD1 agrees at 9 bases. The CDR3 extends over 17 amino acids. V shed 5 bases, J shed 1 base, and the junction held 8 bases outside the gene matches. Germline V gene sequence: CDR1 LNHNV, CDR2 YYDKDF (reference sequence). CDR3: CATSPTPGQGNTGELFF. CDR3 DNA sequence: TGTGCCACCAGCCCAACTCCGGGACAGGGGAACACCGGGGAGCTGTTTTTT.

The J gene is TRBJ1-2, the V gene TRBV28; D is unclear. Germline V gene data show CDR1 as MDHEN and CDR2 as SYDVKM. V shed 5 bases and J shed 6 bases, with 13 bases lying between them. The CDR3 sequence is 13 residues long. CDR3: CASSREGLNGYTF. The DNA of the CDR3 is TGTGCCAGCAGTAGGGAAGGACTGAATGGCTACACCTTC.

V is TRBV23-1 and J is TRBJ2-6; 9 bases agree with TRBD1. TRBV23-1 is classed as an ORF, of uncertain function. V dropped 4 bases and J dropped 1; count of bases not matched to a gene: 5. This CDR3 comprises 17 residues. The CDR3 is CASSLSGQGSGANVLTF. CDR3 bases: TGCGCCAGCAGTCTTTCGGGACAGGGATCTGGGGCCAACGTCCTGACTTTC.

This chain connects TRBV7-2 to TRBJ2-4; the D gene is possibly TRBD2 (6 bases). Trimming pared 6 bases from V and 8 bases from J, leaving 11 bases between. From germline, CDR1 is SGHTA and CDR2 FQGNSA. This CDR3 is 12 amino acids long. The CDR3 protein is CASREGLHIQYF. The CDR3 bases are TGTGCCAGCAGGGAGGGTTTGCACATTCAGTACTTC.

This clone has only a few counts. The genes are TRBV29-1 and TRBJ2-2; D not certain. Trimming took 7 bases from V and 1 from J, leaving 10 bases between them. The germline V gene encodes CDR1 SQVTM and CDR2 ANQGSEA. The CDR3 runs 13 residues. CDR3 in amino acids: CSAPERNTGELFF. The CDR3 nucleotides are TGCAGCGCCCCAGAGCGGAACACCGGGGAGCTGTTTTTT.

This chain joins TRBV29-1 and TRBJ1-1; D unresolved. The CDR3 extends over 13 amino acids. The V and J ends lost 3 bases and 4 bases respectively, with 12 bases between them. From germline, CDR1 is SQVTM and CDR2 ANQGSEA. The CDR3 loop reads CSVDGPGSTEAFF. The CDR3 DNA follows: TGCAGCGTTGACGGCCCGGGGAGCACTGAAGCTTTCTTT.

CDR3 in DNA: TGTGCCAGCAGCCCGGGACAGGGTTACGAGCAGTACGTC. Translation gives CASSPGQGYEQYV. The chain is built from TRBV28 and TRBJ2-7; 9 bases are shared with TRBD1. J lost 4 bases, V lost 6 bases, and 4 bases had no gene match. The germline V gene has CDR1 MDHEN and CDR2 SYDVKM. This CDR3 has 13 amino acids.

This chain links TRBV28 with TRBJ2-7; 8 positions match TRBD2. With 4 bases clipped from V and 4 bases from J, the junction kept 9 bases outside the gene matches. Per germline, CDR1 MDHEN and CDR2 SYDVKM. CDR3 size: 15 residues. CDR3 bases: TGTGCCAGCAGTTCCCCCCGGGGGGGGGCGTACGAGCAGTACGTC. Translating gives CASSSPRGGAYEQYV.

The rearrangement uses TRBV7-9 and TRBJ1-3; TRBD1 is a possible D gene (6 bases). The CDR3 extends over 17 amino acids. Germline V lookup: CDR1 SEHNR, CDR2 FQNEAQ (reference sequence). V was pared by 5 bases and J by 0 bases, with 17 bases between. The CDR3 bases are TGTGCCAGCAGCCTCCTTTCGACAGGTTTCTCTGGAAACACCATATATTTT. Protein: CASSLLSTGFSGNTIYF.

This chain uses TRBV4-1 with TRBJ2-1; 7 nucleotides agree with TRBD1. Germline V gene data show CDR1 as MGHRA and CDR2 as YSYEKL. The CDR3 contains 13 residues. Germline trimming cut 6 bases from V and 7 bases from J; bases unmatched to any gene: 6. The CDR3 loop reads CASRDRMGNEQFF. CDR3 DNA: TGCGCCAGCAGGGACAGGATGGGGAATGAGCAGTTCTTC.

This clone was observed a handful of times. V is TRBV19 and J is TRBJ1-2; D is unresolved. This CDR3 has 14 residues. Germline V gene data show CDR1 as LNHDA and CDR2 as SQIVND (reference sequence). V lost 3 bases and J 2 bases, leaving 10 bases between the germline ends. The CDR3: CASSMARLNYGYTF. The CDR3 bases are TGTGCCAGTAGTATGGCCAGACTAAACTATGGCTACACCTTC.

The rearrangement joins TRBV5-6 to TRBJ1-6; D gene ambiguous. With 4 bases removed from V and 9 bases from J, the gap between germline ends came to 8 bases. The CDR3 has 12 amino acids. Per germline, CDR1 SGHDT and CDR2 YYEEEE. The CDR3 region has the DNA TGTGCCAGCAGCGATGTCGGTTCACCCCTCCACTTT. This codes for CASSDVGSPLHF.

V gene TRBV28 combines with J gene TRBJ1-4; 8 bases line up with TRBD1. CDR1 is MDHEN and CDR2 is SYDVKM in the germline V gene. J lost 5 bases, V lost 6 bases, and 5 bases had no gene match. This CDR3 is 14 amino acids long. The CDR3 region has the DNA TGTGCCAGCAGCCTGGACAGGGTGAATGAAAAACTGTTTTTT. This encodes CASSLDRVNEKLFF.

In DNA, the CDR3 is TGTGCCAGCAGTTTCCCATTTACCTGGGGGGACACTGAAGCTTTCTTT. The encoded protein is CASSFPFTWGDTEAFF. V usage is TRBV28 and J usage is TRBJ1-1; maybe TRBD1 (5 bases). The CDR3 is 16 amino acids. Trimming pared 3 bases from V and 3 bases from J, leaving 17 bases between. The germline gives CDR1 MDHEN, CDR2 SYDVKM.

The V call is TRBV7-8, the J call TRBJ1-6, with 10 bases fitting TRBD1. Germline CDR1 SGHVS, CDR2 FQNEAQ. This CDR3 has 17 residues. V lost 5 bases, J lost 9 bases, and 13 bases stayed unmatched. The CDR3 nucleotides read TGTGCCAGCAGCAGAGGGGTAGGGGGGACAGGGGCTTCACCCCTCCACTTT. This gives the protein CASSRGVGGTGASPLHF.